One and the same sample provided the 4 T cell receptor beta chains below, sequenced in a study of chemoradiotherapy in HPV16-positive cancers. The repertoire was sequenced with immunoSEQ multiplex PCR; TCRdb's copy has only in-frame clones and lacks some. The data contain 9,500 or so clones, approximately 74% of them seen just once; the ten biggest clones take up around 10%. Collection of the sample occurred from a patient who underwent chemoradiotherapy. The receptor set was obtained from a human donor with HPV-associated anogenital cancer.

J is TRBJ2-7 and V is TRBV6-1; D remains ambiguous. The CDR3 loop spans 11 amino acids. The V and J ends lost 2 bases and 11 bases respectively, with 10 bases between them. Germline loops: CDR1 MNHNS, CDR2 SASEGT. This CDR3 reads CASSEFWDEYF. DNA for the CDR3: TGTGCCAGCAGTGAATTTTGGGATGAGTACTTC.

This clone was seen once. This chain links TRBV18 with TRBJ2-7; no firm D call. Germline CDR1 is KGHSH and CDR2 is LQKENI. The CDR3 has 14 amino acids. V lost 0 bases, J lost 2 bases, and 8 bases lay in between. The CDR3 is CASSPPGAPYEQYF. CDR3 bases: TGTGCCAGCTCACCACCGGGCGCCCCCTACGAGCAGTACTTC.

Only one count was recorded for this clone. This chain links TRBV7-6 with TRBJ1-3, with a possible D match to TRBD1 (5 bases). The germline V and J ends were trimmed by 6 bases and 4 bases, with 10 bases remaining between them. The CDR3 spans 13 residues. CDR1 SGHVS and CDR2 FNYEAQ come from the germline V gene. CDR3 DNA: TGTGCCAGCAGTCAGGGCTTCGGAAACACCATATATTTT. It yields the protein CASSQGFGNTIYF.

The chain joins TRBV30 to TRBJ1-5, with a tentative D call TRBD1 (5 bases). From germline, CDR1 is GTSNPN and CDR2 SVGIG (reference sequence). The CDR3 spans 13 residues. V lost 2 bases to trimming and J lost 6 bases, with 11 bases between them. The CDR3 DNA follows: TGTGCCTGGAGTAAGGGGTACAGTCAGCCCCAGCATTTT. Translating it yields CAWSKGYSQPQHF. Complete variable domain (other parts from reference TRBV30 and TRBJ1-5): SQTIHQWPATLVQPVGSPLSLECTVEGTSNPNLYWYRQAAGRGLQLLFYSVGIGQISSEVPQNLSASRPQDRQFILSSKKLLLSDSGFYLCAWSKGYSQPQHFGDGTRLSIL.